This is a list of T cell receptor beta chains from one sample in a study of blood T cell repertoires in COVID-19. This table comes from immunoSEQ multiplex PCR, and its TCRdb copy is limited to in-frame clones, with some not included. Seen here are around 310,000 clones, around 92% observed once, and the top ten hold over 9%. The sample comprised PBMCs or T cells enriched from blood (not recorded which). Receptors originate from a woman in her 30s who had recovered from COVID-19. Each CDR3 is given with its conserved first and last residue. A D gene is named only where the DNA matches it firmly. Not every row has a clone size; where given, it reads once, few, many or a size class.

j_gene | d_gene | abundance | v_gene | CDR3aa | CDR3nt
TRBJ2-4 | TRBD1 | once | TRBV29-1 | CSVEGVRGRENIQYF | TGCAGCGTTGAAGGTGTGAGGGGGCGAGAAAACATTCAGTACTTC
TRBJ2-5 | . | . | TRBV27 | CASSVTFQETQYF | TGTGCCAGCAGTGTAACTTTCCAAGAGACCCAGTACTTC
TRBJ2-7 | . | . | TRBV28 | CASSILSEVLAYEQYF | TGTGCCAGCAGTATACTATCGGAGGTCCTGGCATACGAGCAGTACTTC
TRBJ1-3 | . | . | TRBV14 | CASSQDRGTNSGNTIYF | TGTGCCAGCAGCCAAGACAGGGGCACAAACTCTGGAAACACCATATATTTT
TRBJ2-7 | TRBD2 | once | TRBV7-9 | CASSLVTSGWYEQYF | TGTGCCAGCAGCTTGGTTACTAGCGGGTGGTACGAGCAGTACTTC
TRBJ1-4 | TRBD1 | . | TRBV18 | CASSPFSGQPNEKLFF | TGTGCCAGCTCACCGTTTTCGGGACAGCCTAATGAAAAACTGTTTTTT
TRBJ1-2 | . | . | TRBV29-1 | CSVEAVSIREAEYGYTF | TGCAGCGTTGAAGCCGTTTCCATCCGCGAGGCCGAGTATGGCTACACCTTC
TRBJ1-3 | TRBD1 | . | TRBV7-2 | CASSRQTGASGNTIYF | TGTGCCAGCAGCCGCCAGACAGGGGCATCTGGAAACACCATATATTTT
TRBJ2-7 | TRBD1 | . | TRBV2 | CASRGTGGEQYF | TGTGCCAGCAGGGGTACAGGGGGCGAGCAGTACTTC
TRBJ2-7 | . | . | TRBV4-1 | CASSQVPVTYEQYF | TGCGCCAGCAGCCAAGTGCCAGTTACCTACGAGCAGTACTTC
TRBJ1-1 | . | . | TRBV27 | CASSFSGRGTEAFF | TGTGCCAGCAGTTTTTCAGGACGGGGCACTGAAGCTTTCTTT
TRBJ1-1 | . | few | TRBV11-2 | CASSPTWRGPTEAFF | TGTGCCAGCAGCCCTACGTGGCGGGGTCCGACTGAAGCTTTCTTT
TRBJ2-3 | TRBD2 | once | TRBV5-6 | CASSSGGYTQYF | TGTGCCAGCAGCTCCGGGGGGTATACGCAGTATTTT
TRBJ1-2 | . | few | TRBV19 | CASSPDHRHYGYTF | TGTGCCAGTAGTCCCGACCACAGGCACTATGGCTACACCTTC
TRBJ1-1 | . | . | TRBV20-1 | CSAQWNTEAFF | TGCAGCGCTCAGTGGAACACTGAAGCTTTCTTT
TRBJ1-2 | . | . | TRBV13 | CASSLWRALGYGYTF | TGTGCCAGCAGCTTATGGAGGGCTTTGGGCTATGGCTACACCTTC
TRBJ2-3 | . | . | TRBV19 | CASSILTGRGKYF | TGTGCCAGTAGTATTTTAACAGGGAGGGGAAAGTATTTT
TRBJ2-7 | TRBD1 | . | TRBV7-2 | CASSQQTGTGHYEQYF | TGTGCCAGCAGCCAACAGACCGGGACAGGGCACTACGAGCAGTACTTC
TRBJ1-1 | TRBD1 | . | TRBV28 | CASSPWDRGRDTEAFF | TGTGCCAGCAGTCCATGGGACAGGGGGCGTGACACTGAAGCTTTCTTT
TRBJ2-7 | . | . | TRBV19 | CASSPHGSYEQYF | TGTGCCAGTAGTCCCCACGGGTCCTACGAGCAGTACTTC
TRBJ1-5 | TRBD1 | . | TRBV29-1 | CSVGQGNQPQHF | TGCAGCGTCGGACAGGGCAATCAGCCCCAGCATTTT
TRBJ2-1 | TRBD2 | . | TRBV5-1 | CASSGGTSGISYNEQFF | TGCGCCAGCAGCGGGGGGACTAGCGGGATCTCCTACAATGAGCAGTTCTTC
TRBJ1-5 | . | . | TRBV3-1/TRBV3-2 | CASRGGDNQPQHF | TGTGCCAGCAGAGGGGGGGACAATCAGCCCCAGCATTTT
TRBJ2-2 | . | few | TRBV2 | CASKGLIGGELFF | TGTGCCAGCAAAGGACTTATAGGGGGGGAGCTGTTTTTT
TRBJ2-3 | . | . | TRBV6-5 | CASSPMGSVPDTQYF | TGTGCCAGCAGCCCCATGGGGAGCGTCCCAGATACGCAGTATTTT
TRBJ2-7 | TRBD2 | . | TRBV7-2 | CASSSSPSGPSYEQYF | TGTGCCAGCAGCTCATCTCCTAGCGGCCCCTCCTACGAGCAGTACTTC
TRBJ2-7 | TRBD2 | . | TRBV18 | CASSSIAGASYEQYF | TGTGCCAGCTCGTCCATAGCGGGAGCGTCCTACGAGCAGTACTTC
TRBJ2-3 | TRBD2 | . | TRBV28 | CASSLWAGTSGRTDTQYF | TGTGCCAGCAGTTTGTGGGCGGGGACTAGCGGGCGCACAGATACGCAGTATTTT
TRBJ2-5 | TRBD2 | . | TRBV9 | CASSPPIAGGRETQYF | TGTGCCAGCAGCCCCCCTATAGCGGGAGGGAGGGAGACCCAGTACTTC
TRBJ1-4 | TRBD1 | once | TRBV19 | CASSIYRGPDEKLFF | TGTGCCAGTAGTATATATAGGGGGCCGGATGAAAAACTGTTTTTT
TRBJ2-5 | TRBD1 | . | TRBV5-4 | CASSLAGQGVGETQYF | TGTGCCAGCAGCTTGGCAGGACAGGGGGTGGGGGAGACCCAGTACTTC
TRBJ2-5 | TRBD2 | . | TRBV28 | CASSLIRSGGRAETQYF | TGTGCCAGCAGTTTGATTCGTTCAGGCGGGAGAGCTGAGACCCAGTACTTC
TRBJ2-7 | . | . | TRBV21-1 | CASSTYRGARAYEQYF | TGTGCCAGCAGCACCTACAGGGGCGCGCGTGCCTACGAGCAGTACTTC
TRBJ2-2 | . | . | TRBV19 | CASSMSGWTGELFF | TGTGCCAGTAGTATGTCAGGGTGGACCGGGGAGCTGTTTTTT
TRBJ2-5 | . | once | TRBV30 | CAWSTGTLETQYF | TGTGCCTGGAGTACCGGGACACTTGAGACCCAGTACTTC
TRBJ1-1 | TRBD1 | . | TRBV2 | CASRRQGALYTEAFF | TGTGCCAGCAGGAGACAGGGGGCCCTATACACTGAAGCTTTCTTT
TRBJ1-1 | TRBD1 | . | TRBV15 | CATSRGQGMNTEAFF | TGTGCCACCAGCAGAGGACAGGGAATGAACACTGAAGCTTTCTTT
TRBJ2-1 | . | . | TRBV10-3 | CAISEPPVYRLVVDEQFF | TGTGCCATCAGTGAACCGCCCGTATATAGATTAGTGGTGGATGAGCAGTTCTTC
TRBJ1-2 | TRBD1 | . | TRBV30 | CAFYRGRYYGYTF | TGTGCCTTCTACAGGGGGCGTTACTATGGCTACACCTTC
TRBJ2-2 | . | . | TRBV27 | CASIPGVQETGELFF | TGTGCCAGCATTCCCGGGGTCCAAGAAACCGGGGAGCTGTTTTTT
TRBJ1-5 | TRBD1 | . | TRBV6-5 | CASSLTGITQPQHF | TGTGCCAGCAGTCTGACAGGGATTACTCAGCCCCAGCATTTT